This T cell receptor beta chain stems from a study of blood T cells in healthy people across ages. This clonotype was detected a few times. Its antigen is currently unknown. It was with a sample-barcoded 5' primer and a J-beta primer mix that a second PCR of roughly 7 to 12 cycles was run. Unique molecular identifiers of 12 random nucleotides labeled each cDNA. MiXCR was run by TCRdb on the 5' RACE reads, yielding one entry per CDR3 protein. Of some 560,000 distinct CDR3 sequences detected, about 25% appear once; the ten largest clones hold 3% to 4%. Trimming left V 3 bases short and J 1 base short, with 9 bases between. The CDR3 is 14 residues long. CDR1 is MDHEN and CDR2 is SYDVKM in the germline V gene. Whole-study results and caveats: The fall in TCR beta diversity per million T cells was roughly linear with age.

These same records also appear under a second study, on T cells of mothers and their children. This second report adds: Related mother-child pairs shared marginally more repertoire than unrelated pairs, though not significantly.

The sequence was collected from a boy aged 2-15 years in good health. The chain employs TRBV28 and TRBJ2-5; D is undetermined. Sequencing used blood. The CDR3 sequence: CASSFPGSQETQYF. The CDR3 DNA sequence: TGTGCCAGCAGTTTCCCAGGTTCCCAAGAGACCCAGTACTTC.